What follows are 15 T cell receptor beta chains derived from one specimen sequenced in a study of technical replicates of blood from a handful of donors. Profiled with immunoSEQ multiplex PCR; TCRdb holds only in-frame clones, not every one. The repertoire holds approximately 70,000 clones, approximately 92% seen once, with less than 0.5% in the top ten. Material: T cells isolated from PBMCs. The receptors were gathered from a human donor in good health.

The chain recombines TRBV7-2 with TRBJ1-2; D perhaps matches TRBD1 (5 bases). Deletions cut 2 bases from V and 8 bases from J, with 12 bases between. Germline lookup yields CDR1 SGHTA and CDR2 FQGNSA. CDR3 length equals 13 residues. CDR3 region: CASSLQGFRGYTF. The DNA for the CDR3 is TGTGCCAGCAGCTTACAGGGATTTCGGGGCTACACCTTC.

This clone was seen a few times. The chain couples TRBV6-4 to TRBJ1-5; TRBD1 agrees at 8 bases. Germline CDR1 and CDR2: MRHNA and SNTAGT. After removal of 5 bases from V and 7 bases from J, the junction contained 4 bases not matched to a gene. The CDR3 consists of 13 residues. The CDR3 sequence is CASSQGAEQPQHF. The CDR3, as DNA: TGTGCCAGCAGTCAGGGGGCCGAGCAGCCCCAGCATTTT.

This rearrangement joins TRBV7-6 to TRBJ2-3, with D possibly being TRBD1 (5 bases). The V gene lost 4 bases and the J gene lost 0 bases, with 17 bases spanning the gap. The CDR3 is 17 residues long. The germline V gene has CDR1 SGHVS and CDR2 FNYEAQ. CDR3 nucleotide sequence: TGTGCCAGCAGCTCAGATTTACAGGACCTTAGCACAGATACGCAGTATTTT. Protein sequence: CASSSDLQDLSTDTQYF.

The gene calls are TRBV29-1 and TRBJ1-1; a weak D match, TRBD1 (6 bases). V dropped 4 bases and J dropped 5 bases, with 11 bases sitting between them. The CDR3 extends over 12 amino acids. Germline lookup yields CDR1 SQVTM and CDR2 ANQGSEA. CDR3 bases: TGCAGCGTTGCGGGGGGGCCTACTGAAGCTTTCTTT. Protein sequence: CSVAGGPTEAFF.

This clone was picked up one time. The V and J genes are TRBV9 and TRBJ2-7; 7 bases match TRBD2. The CDR3 runs to 15 residues. Germline trimming cut 2 bases from V and 6 bases from J; bases unmatched to any gene: 11. From germline, CDR1 is SGDLS and CDR2 YYNGEE. This CDR3 reads CASSVAHGTIFEQYF. For the CDR3, the DNA is TGTGCCAGCAGCGTCGCCCATGGGACTATTTTCGAGCAGTACTTC.

The rearrangement links TRBV21-1 to TRBJ1-4; the D call TRBD1 from the table was never checked on the DNA. TRBV21-1 is a pseudogene segment. This CDR3 comprises 15 residues. The CDR3 DNA sequence: TGTGCCAGCAGCATAGGGACAGTGGGTAATGAAAAACTGTTTTTT. It is translated as CASSIGTVGNEKLFF.

The chain is built from TRBV5-4 and TRBJ2-7, with 13 nucleotides matching TRBD2. The CDR3 runs to 15 residues. Germline assignment: CDR1 SGHNT and CDR2 YYREEE (reference sequence). Trimming at V came to 5 bases and at J to 6 bases, leaving 8 bases not matched to a gene. The CDR3 here is CASRTRTSGSGEQYF. Written as DNA, the CDR3 is TGTGCCAGCAGAACTCGGACTAGCGGGAGTGGCGAGCAGTACTTC.

This chain connects TRBV28 to TRBJ1-1; 8 nucleotides line up with TRBD1. Germline CDR1 is MDHEN and CDR2 is SYDVKM. There are 15 residues in the CDR3. Germline trimming cut 8 bases from V and 4 bases from J; bases unmatched to any gene: 12. For the CDR3, the DNA is TGTGCCAGCCGTTCGACAGGGGTGCTCGGCACTGAAGCTTTCTTT. Amino acid sequence: CASRSTGVLGTEAFF.

This sequence joins TRBV6-5 and TRBJ2-5; D ambiguous. Trimming left V 6 bases short and J 1 base short, with 3 bases between. The CDR3 has 11 residues. Germline V gene sequence: CDR1 MNHEY, CDR2 SVGAGI. The CDR3 loop reads CASSSQETQYF. The CDR3 DNA reads as TGTGCCAGCAGCAGCCAAGAGACCCAGTACTTC.

This rearrangement joins TRBV5-4 to TRBJ2-3, with 8 bases matching TRBD2. Per germline, CDR1 SGHNT and CDR2 YYREEE (reference sequence). Germline trimming cut 0 bases from V and 4 bases from J; bases unmatched to any gene: 4. The CDR3 sequence is 15 residues long. The CDR3 nucleotides are TGTGCCAGCAGCTTGGCCGGGAGGGGCGCAGATACGCAGTATTTT. It translates to CASSLAGRGADTQYF. The variable domain in full, completed from reference TRBV5-4 and TRBJ2-3, reads ETGVTQSPTHLIKTRGQQVTLRCSSQSGHNTVSWYQQALGQGPQFIFQYYREEENGRGNFPPRFSGLQFPNYSSELNVNALELDDSALYLCASSLAGRGADTQYFGPGTRLTVL.

This clone was seen a handful of times. The rearrangement uses TRBV9 and TRBJ1-1, with D hard to call. The V end was cut by 3 bases, the J end by 0 bases, with 6 bases between. The CDR3 loop spans 13 amino acids. From germline, CDR1 is SGDLS and CDR2 YYNGEE. The CDR3 DNA reads TGTGCCAGCAGCGCCCACATGAACACTGAAGCTTTCTTT. Its protein is CASSAHMNTEAFF.

The J gene is TRBJ2-7, the V gene TRBV2, with D unresolved. V gave up 3 bases and J gave up 2 bases, with 11 bases separating them. CDR1 and CDR2 (germline): SNHLY, FYNNEI. This CDR3 has 14 residues. CDR3 nucleotide sequence: TGTGCCAGCAGTGAGGGCAGACCGCCCTACGAGCAGTACTTC. Translated: CASSEGRPPYEQYF.

Only one count was recorded for this clone. The V gene is TRBV9, the J gene TRBJ2-7, with D tentatively TRBD2 (7 bases). Trimming shortened V by 4 bases and J by 3 bases, and 14 bases separated the two germline ends. CDR3 length: 14 amino acids. The germline CDR1 and CDR2 sequences are SGDLS and YYNGEE. DNA of the CDR3: TGTGCCAGCAGCCTAGCGGACAGTTACTACGAGCAGTACTTC. Amino acids: CASSLADSYYEQYF.

V and J are TRBV19 and TRBJ2-1; 11 nucleotides agree with TRBD2. V gave up 1 base and J gave up 9 bases; unmatched junction bases: 8. Looked up from germline, CDR1 is LNHDA and CDR2 is SQIVND (reference sequence). The CDR3 totals 16 residues. The DNA for the CDR3 is TGTGCCAGTAGTATAGGAGGTAGCGGGAGGGGGGTTGAGCAGTTCTTC. It specifies CASSIGGSGRGVEQFF.

This chain connects TRBV5-1 to TRBJ2-3; TRBD2 might be the D (5 bases). V was trimmed by 4 bases and J by 3 bases, leaving 21 bases between them. CDR1 SGHRS and CDR2 YFSETQ come from the germline V gene. CDR3 length: 17 residues. The CDR3 sequence: CASSANALAARTDTQYF. For the CDR3, the DNA is TGCGCCAGCAGCGCCAATGCCCTAGCTGCAAGGACAGATACGCAGTATTTT. The whole variable domain, remainder taken from reference TRBV5-1 and TRBJ2-3, is KAGVTQTPRYLIKTRGQQVTLSCSPISGHRSVSWYQQTPGQGLQFLFEYFSETQRNKGNFPGRFSGRQFSNSRSEMNVSTLELGDSALYLCASSANALAARTDTQYFGPGTRLTVL.